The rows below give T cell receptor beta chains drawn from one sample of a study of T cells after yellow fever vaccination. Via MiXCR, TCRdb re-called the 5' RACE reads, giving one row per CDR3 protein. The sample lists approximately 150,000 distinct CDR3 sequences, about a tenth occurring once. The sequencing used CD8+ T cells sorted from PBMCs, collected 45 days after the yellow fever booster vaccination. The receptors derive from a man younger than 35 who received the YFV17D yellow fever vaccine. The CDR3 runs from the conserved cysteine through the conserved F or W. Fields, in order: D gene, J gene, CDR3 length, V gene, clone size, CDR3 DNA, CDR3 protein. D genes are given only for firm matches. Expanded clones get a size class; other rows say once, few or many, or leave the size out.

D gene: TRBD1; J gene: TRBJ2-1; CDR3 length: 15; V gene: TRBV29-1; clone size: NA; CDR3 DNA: TGCAGCGTTGAGGAGGACAGGGGGTCCTACAATGAGCAGTTCTTC; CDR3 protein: CSVEEDRGSYNEQFF
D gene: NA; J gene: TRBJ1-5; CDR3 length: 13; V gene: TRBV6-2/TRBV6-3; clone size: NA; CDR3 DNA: TGTGCCAGCACACCCCAGGGGTCGAAGCCCCAGCATTTT; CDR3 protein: CASTPQGSKPQHF
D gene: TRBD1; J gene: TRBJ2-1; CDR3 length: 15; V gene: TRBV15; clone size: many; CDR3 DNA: TGTGCCACCAGCGGTCGGGACAGGACCTACAATGAGCAGTTCTTC; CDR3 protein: CATSGRDRTYNEQFF
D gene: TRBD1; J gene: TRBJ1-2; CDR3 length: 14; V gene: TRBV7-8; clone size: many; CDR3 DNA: TGTGCCAGCAGCTCCGGACAGGGAGTGGACGGCTACACCTTC; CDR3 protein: CASSSGQGVDGYTF
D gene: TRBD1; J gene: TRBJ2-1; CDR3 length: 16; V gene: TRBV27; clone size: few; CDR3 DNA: TGTGCCAGCATCCCGTACCCAGGGGGCGCCTACAATGAGCAGTTCTTC; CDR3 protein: CASIPYPGGAYNEQFF
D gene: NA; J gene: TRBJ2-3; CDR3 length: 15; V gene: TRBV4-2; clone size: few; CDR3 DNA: TGTGCCAGCAGCCAAGGTGGGGGCCCCGCAGATACGCAGTATTTT; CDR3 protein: CASSQGGGPADTQYF
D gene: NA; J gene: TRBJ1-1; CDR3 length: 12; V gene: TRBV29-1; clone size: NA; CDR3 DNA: TGCAGCGTTATACCGGGAGGGACTGAAGCTTTCTTT; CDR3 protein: CSVIPGGTEAFF
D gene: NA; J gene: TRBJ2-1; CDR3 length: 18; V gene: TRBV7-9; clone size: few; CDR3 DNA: TGTGCCAGCAGCCCCCGTAGTAGCTTTTCACCTTCCTACAATGAGCAGTTCTTC; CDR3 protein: CASSPRSSFSPSYNEQFF
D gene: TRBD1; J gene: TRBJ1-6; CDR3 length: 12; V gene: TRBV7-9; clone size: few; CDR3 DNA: TGTGCCAGCAGCTTAATAGGGACAGCCGTCCACTTT; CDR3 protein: CASSLIGTAVHF
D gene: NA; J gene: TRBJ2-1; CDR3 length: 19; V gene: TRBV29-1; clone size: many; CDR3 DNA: TGCAGCGTTGAGTTCATATCAGATCTGGGGGCTCCCTCCTACAATGAGCAGTTCTTC; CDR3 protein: CSVEFISDLGAPSYNEQFF
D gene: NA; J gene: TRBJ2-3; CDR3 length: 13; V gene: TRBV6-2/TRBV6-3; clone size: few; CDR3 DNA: TGTGCCAGCAGCATAACACTCACAGATACGCAGTATTTT; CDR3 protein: CASSITLTDTQYF
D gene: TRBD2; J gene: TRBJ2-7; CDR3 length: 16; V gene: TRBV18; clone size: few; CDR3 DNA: TGTGCCAGCTCAATAGCGGGGGCTGCCGGGTCCTACGAGCAGTACTTC; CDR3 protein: CASSIAGAAGSYEQYF
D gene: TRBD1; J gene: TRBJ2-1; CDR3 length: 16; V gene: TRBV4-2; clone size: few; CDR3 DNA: TGTGCCAGCAGCCAAGACGGACAGGCATCCTACAATGAGCAGTTCTTC; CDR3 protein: CASSQDGQASYNEQFF
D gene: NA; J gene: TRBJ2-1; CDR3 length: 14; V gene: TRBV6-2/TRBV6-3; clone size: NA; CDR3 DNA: TGTGCCAGCAGTTATGGGCGGGCACAATATGAGCAGTTCTTC; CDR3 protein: CASSYGRAQYEQFF
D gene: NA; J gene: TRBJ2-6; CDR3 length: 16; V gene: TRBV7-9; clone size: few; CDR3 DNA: TGTGCCAGCAGCTTAGTATCTCTCTCTGGGGCCAACGTCCTGACTTTC; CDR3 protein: CASSLVSLSGANVLTF
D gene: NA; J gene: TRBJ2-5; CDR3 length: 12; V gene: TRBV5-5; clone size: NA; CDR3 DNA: TGTGCCAGCAGCTTTGGAGGGGGTGCCCAGTACTTC; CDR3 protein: CASSFGGGAQYF
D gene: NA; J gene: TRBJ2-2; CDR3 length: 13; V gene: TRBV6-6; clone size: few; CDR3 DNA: TGTGCCAGCGCTTACTCGAACACCGGGGAGCTGTTTTTT; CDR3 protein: CASAYSNTGELFF
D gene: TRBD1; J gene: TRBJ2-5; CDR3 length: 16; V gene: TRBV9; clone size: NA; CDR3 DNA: TGTGCCAGCAGCCCCAGGGACAGGGCAAGTCGGGAGACCCAGTACTTC; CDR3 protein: CASSPRDRASRETQYF
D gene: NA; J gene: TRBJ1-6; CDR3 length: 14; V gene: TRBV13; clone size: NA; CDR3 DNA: TGTGCCAGCAGCGCGTCCACGGCGAATTCACCCCTCCACTTT; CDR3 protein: CASSASTANSPLHF
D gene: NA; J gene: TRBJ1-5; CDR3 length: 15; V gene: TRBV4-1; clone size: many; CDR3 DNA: TGCGCCAGCAGCCGGAGGGCTGTGAGCAATCAGCCCCAGCATTTT; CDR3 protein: CASSRRAVSNQPQHF
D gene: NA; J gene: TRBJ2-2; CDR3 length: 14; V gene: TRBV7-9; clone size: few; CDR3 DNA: TGTGCCAGCAGCTCTCCACAGAACACCGGGGAGCTGTTTTTT; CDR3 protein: CASSSPQNTGELFF
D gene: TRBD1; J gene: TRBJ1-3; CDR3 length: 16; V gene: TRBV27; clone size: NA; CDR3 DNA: TGTGCCAGCAGTCCCCGACAGGGGGAGGATGGAAACACCATATATTTT; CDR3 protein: CASSPRQGEDGNTIYF
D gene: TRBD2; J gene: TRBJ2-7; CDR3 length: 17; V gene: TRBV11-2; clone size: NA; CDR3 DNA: TGTGCCAGCAGCGCAGGGACTAGCGGCAGGAGCTCCTACGAGCAGTACTTC; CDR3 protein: CASSAGTSGRSSYEQYF
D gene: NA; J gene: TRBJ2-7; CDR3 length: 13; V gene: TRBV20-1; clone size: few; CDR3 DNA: TGCAGTGCTACCCGAAGGGGTATTTACGAGCAGTACTTC; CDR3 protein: CSATRRGIYEQYF
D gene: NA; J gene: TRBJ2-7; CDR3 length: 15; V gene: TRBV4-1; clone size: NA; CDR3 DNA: TGCGCCAGCAGCCAAGGCAGCCGAAGCTCCTACGAGCAGTACTTC; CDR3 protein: CASSQGSRSSYEQYF
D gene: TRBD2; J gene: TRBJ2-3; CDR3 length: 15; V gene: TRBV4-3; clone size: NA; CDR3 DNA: TGCGCCAGCAGCCCGAGTAGCGGGGGGGCCTATACGCAGTATTTT; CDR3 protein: CASSPSSGGAYTQYF
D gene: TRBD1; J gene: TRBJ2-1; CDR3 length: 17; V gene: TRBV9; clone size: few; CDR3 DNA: TGTGCCAGCAGCGGACGGACAGGGCCGAGCTCCTACAATGAGCAGTTCTTC; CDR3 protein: CASSGRTGPSSYNEQFF
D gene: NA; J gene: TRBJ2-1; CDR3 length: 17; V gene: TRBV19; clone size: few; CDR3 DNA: TGTGCCAGTAGCGCCCCCGTAGCGGCCAGCTCCTACAATGAGCAGTTCTTC; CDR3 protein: CASSAPVAASSYNEQFF
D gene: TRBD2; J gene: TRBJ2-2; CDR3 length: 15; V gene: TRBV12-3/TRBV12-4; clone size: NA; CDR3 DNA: TGTGCCAGCAGTTTCACGCTAGCGGGGGGTCGGGAGCTGTTTTTT; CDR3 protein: CASSFTLAGGRELFF
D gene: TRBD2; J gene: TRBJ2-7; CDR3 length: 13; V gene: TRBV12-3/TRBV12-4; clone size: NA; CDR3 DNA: TGTGCCAGCAGCTCAGGGACTAGCGACGAGCAGTACTTC; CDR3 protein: CASSSGTSDEQYF
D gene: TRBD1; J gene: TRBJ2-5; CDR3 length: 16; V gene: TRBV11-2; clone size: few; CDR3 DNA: TGTGCCAGCAGCTTACTGGAGACAGGGTGGATGGAGACCCAGTACTTC; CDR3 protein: CASSLLETGWMETQYF
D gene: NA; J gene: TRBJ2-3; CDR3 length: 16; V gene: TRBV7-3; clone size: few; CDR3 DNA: TGTGCCAGCAGCTTAACGGGCATGGACAGCACAGATACGCAGTATTTT; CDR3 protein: CASSLTGMDSTDTQYF
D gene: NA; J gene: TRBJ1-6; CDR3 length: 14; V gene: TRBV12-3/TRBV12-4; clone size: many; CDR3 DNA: TGTGCCAGCAGTTTTTCAGGGTACAATTCACCCCTCCACTTT; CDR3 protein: CASSFSGYNSPLHF
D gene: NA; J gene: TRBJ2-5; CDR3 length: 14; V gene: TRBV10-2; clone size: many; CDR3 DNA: TGCGCCAGCAGCCCCCCGAGTGGCTTGTCGACCCAGTACTTC; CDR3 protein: CASSPPSGLSTQYF
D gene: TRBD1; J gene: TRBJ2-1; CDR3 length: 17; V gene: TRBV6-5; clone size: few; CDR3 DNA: TGTGCCAGCAGTTACTTCCCAACCGGACAGGGGGCGGGTGAGCAGTTCTTC; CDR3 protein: CASSYFPTGQGAGEQFF
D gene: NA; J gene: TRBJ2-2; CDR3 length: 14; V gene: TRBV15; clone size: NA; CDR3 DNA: TGTGCCACCAGCAGAGAACAGAACACCGGGGAGCTGTTTTTT; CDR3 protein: CATSREQNTGELFF
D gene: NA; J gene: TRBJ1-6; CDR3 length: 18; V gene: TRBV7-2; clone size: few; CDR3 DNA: TGTGCCAGCAGCTTAGTCCCCCCGGGGGAGGAAGGGAATTCACCCCTCCACTTT; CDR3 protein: CASSLVPPGEEGNSPLHF
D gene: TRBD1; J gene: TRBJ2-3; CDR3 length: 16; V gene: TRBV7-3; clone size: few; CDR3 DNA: TGTGCCAGCAGCCCCGGGACAGGCGGTTACACAGATACGCAGTATTTT; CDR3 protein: CASSPGTGGYTDTQYF
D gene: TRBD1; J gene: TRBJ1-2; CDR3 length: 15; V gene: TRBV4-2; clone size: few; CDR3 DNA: TGTGCCAGCAGCCAAGAAACAGGGGATAAGAACGGCTACACCTTC; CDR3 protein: CASSQETGDKNGYTF
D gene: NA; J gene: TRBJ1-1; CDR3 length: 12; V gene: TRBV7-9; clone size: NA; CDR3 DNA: TGTGCCAGCAGCCGTCGGGTAACTGAAGCTTTCTTT; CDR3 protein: CASSRRVTEAFF
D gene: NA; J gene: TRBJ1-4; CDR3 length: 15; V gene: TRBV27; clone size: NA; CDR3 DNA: TGTGCCAGCAGTCCCCCTGGCACAGGGAATGAAAAACTGTTTTTT; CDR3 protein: CASSPPGTGNEKLFF
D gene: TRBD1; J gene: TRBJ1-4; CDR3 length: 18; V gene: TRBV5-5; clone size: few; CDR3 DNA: TGTGCCAGCAGCTTGATAGGGGGACAGGGGGCGGCTAATGAAAAACTGTTTTTT; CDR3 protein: CASSLIGGQGAANEKLFF
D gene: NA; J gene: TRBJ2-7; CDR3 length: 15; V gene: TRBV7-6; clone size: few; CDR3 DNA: TGTGCCAGCAGCTTAGCCGGGGGCGTTACCTACGAGCAGTACTTC; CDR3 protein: CASSLAGGVTYEQYF
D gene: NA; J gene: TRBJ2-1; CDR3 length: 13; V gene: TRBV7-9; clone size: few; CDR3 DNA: TGTGCCAGCAGCCCCCCGGGTGGGAGAGAGCAGTTCTTC; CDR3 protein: CASSPPGGREQFF
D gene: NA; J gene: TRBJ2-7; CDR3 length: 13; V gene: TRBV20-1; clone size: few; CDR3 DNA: TGCAGTGCTAGTCCTTTTCGAGGATACGAGCAGTACTTC; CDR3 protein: CSASPFRGYEQYF
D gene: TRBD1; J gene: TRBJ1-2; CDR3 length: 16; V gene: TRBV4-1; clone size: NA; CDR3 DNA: TGCGCCAGCAGCCAGACCCGGACAGGACAGTCCTATGGCTACACCTTC; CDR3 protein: CASSQTRTGQSYGYTF
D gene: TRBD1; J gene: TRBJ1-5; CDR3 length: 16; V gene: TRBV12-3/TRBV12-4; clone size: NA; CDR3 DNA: TGTGCCAGCAGTCACCCGGGACAGGGGTTGGGTCAGCCCCAGCATTTT; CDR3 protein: CASSHPGQGLGQPQHF
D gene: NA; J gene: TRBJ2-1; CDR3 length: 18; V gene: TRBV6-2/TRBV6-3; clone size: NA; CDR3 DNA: TGTGCCAGCAGTCCCGGGGCTGAGGCCGGGGGCGCTCAGTTTGAGCAGTTCTTC; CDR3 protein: CASSPGAEAGGAQFEQFF
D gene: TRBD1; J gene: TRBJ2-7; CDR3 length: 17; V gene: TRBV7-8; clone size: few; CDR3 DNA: TGTGCCAGCACCACCCTCGGAGGGCCAGGGGGCATGGACGAGCAGTACTTC; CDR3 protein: CASTTLGGPGGMDEQYF
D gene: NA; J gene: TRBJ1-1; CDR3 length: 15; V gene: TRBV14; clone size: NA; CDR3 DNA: TGTGCCAGCAGCCAAGTTAACGGCTTGAACACTGAAGCTTTCTTT; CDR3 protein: CASSQVNGLNTEAFF
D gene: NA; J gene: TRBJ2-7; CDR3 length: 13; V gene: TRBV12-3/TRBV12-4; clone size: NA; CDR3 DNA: TGTGCCAGCAGCCCCGGGCGCCACTACGAGCAGTACTTC; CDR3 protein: CASSPGRHYEQYF
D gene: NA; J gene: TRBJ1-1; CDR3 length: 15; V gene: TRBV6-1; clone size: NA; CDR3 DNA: TGTGCCAGCAGTGAAGTCCCCGATCTGGGAACTGAAGCTTTCTTT; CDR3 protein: CASSEVPDLGTEAFF
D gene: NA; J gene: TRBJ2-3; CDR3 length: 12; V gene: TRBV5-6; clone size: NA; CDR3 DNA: TGTGCCAGCACCACGGGACGTAGCGTGCAGTATTTT; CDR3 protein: CASTTGRSVQYF
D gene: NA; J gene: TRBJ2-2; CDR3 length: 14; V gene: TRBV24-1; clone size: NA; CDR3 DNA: TGTGCCACCAGTGATTTGATGTTCACCGGGGAGCTGTTTTTT; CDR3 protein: CATSDLMFTGELFF
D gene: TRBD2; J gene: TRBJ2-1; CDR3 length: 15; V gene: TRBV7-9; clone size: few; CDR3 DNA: TGTGCCAGCAGCTTACTAGCGGGGGGCCGTAGTGAGCAGTTCTTC; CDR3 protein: CASSLLAGGRSEQFF